The 31 T cell receptor beta chains given below trace back to one sample, sequenced in a study of blood T cell repertoires in COVID-19. Assay used: immunoSEQ multiplex PCR; TCRdb lists only in-frame clones, some missing. The sample records 350,000 or so clones, roughly 89% being singletons. The specimen was peripheral blood. The receptors here all came from a young man with active or convalescent COVID-19.

The table lists this clone with a count of one. The rearrangement uses TRBV6-2 or TRBV6-3 and TRBJ2-5, with D hard to call. This CDR3 is 11 amino acids long. Germline lookup yields CDR1 MNHEY and CDR2 SVGEGT. The V and J ends lost 2 bases and 5 bases respectively, with 3 bases between them. CDR3 nucleotides: TGTGCCAGCAGTTACCGGGAGACCCAGTACTTC. Translated, it gives CASSYRETQYF.

The chain combines TRBV7-2 with TRBJ1-5; maybe TRBD1 (6 bases). The V gene's germline CDR1 is SGHTA and CDR2 FQGNSA. This CDR3 spans 15 amino acids. V lost 5 bases and J 1 base, leaving 12 bases between the germline ends. CDR3 protein: CASSLSDRSNQPQHF. CDR3 nucleotides: TGTGCCAGCAGCCTATCAGACAGGAGCAATCAGCCCCAGCATTTT.

The CDR3 loop reads CASSENTGAYEQYF. The CDR3 bases are TGTGCCAGCAGTGAAAATACAGGTGCCTACGAGCAGTACTTC. The V gene is TRBV25-1, the J gene TRBJ2-7; a weak D match, TRBD1 (5 bases). The CDR3 is made up of 14 amino acids. Trimming took 2 bases from V and 2 from J, leaving 10 bases between them. The germline V gene has CDR1 MGHDK and CDR2 SYGVNS.

This rearrangement joins TRBV29-1 to TRBJ1-2; D remains ambiguous. This CDR3 comprises 12 residues. Trimming pared 0 bases from V and 8 bases from J, leaving 10 bases between. Germline V CDR1 and CDR2: SQVTM, ANQGSEA. The CDR3 nucleotides read TGCAGCGTTGAAGATCCTCCTGTCGGCTACACCTTC. Amino acid sequence: CSVEDPPVGYTF.

The J gene is TRBJ2-7, the V gene TRBV5-6; TRBD2 matches 8 bases. Trimming took 7 bases from V and 3 from J; bases not matched to a gene: 12. The germline gives CDR1 SGHDT, CDR2 YYEEEE. The CDR3 totals 15 residues. The DNA for the CDR3 is TGTGCCAGCGCTCCGACGACGGGGGGGAGCTACGAGCAGTACTTC. This translates into CASAPTTGGSYEQYF. The full variable domain, its missing parts supplied by reference TRBV5-6 and TRBJ2-7, is DAGVTQSPTHLIKTRGQQVTLRCSPKSGHDTVSWYQQALGQGPQFIFQYYEEEERQRGNFPDRFSGHQFPNYSSELNVNALLLGDSALYLCASAPTTGGSYEQYFGPGTRLTVT.

V is TRBV9 and J is TRBJ1-4; 9 bases are a match to TRBD1. The CDR3 sequence is 15 residues long. Trimming removed 3 bases from V and 8 bases from J; junction bases left unmatched: 8. The germline CDR1 and CDR2 sequences are SGDLS and YYNGEE. DNA of the CDR3: TGTGCCAGCAGCGGAGGGGACAGGGTGTGGGAAAAACTGTTTTTT. Protein: CASSGGDRVWEKLFF.

The chain uses TRBV10-3 and TRBJ1-6, with a tentative D call TRBD1 (5 bases). Trimming removed 11 bases at V and 10 bases at J, with 18 bases between. Looked up from germline, CDR1 is ENHRY and CDR2 is SYGVKD. There are 13 residues in the CDR3. The CDR3 reads CAVGGQGNSPLHF. For the CDR3, the DNA is TGTGCCGTCGGCGGCCAGGGTAACTCACCCCTCCACTTT.

The chain has TRBV27 and TRBJ2-3; 9 bases align to TRBD2. The germline V gene encodes CDR1 MNHEY and CDR2 SMNVEV (reference sequence). The J segment lost 6 bases and the V segment lost 4 bases, leaving 5 bases of the junction unmatched. The CDR3 extends over 14 amino acids. CDR3 in amino acids: CASSYSSGADTQYF. The CDR3 region has the DNA TGTGCCAGCAGTTACTCTAGCGGGGCGGATACGCAGTATTTT.

The V gene is TRBV7-2, the J gene TRBJ1-3, with 8 bases identical to TRBD1. J lost 2 bases, V lost 5 bases, and 8 bases had no gene match. CDR3 length: 16 residues. The germline V gene encodes CDR1 SGHTA and CDR2 FQGNSA. The CDR3 DNA follows: TGTGCCAGCAGCAGAGGTCAGGGGGCGACTGGAAACACCATATATTTT. This translates into CASSRGQGATGNTIYF.

The table lists this clone with a count of one. The chain employs TRBV6-1 and TRBJ2-5; 9 bases are shared with TRBD2. The germline gives CDR1 MNHNS, CDR2 SASEGT. The length of the CDR3 is 15 residues. V lost 1 base to trimming and J lost 2 bases; unmatched junction nucleotides: 2. CDR3: CASSEEAGGQETQYF. As DNA, the CDR3 is TGTGCCAGCAGTGAAGAGGCGGGGGGGCAAGAGACCCAGTACTTC.

This chain uses TRBV2 with TRBJ2-7, with 15 bases aligning to TRBD2. The CDR3 is made up of 21 amino acids. Germline CDR1 is SNHLY and CDR2 is FYNNEI. J was trimmed by 3 bases and V by 1 base; bases with no gene match: 16. This CDR3 reads CASSEGEGNPGLAGGYYEQYF. DNA for the CDR3: TGTGCCAGCAGTGAAGGTGAGGGGAACCCGGGACTAGCGGGAGGTTACTACGAGCAGTACTTC.

In DNA form, the CDR3 reads TGTGCCAGCAGCCCTCAGGGTCGGGAAGAGACCCAGTACTTC. It specifies CASSPQGREETQYF. V usage is TRBV7-3 and J usage is TRBJ2-5; D might be TRBD1 (5 bases). Germline CDR1 is SGHTA and CDR2 is FQGTGA. The V end was cut by 5 bases, the J end by 3 bases, with 13 bases between. The CDR3 consists of 14 residues.

The genes are TRBV29-1 and TRBJ1-1, with 11 bases fitting TRBD1. The CDR3 consists of 13 residues. The V segment lost 7 bases and the J segment 5 bases; nucleotides outside the gene matches: 6. Germline values: CDR1 SQVTM, CDR2 ANQGSEA. In DNA, the CDR3 is TGCAGCGGGGGACAGGGGGATTTTACTGAAGCTTTCTTT. This translates into CSGGQGDFTEAFF.

V is TRBV18 and J is TRBJ1-2; D is perhaps TRBD1 (5 bases). Trimming shortened V by 5 bases and J by 4 bases, and 11 bases separated the two germline ends. Germline values: CDR1 KGHSH, CDR2 LQKENI. The CDR3 extends over 13 amino acids. CDR3 residues: CASSTRDPYGYTF. The CDR3 DNA reads TGTGCCAGCTCAACCAGGGATCCCTATGGCTACACCTTC.

This chain uses TRBV6-2 or TRBV6-3 with TRBJ2-1, with D perhaps TRBD2 (5 bases). V was clipped by 2 bases and J by 3 bases, with 14 bases between them. Germline V gene sequence: CDR1 MNHEY, CDR2 SVGEGT. CDR3 length equals 16 residues. CDR3 coding DNA: TGTGCCAGCAGTTACGCCAGGAACGAGGGCTACAATGAGCAGTTCTTC. Protein sequence: CASSYARNEGYNEQFF.

This sequence joins TRBV4-3 and TRBJ1-3, with a tentative D call TRBD1 (6 bases). Germline V gene sequence: CDR1 LGHNA, CDR2 YSLEER. There are 14 residues in the CDR3. The ends were cut back, 5 bases at V and 0 bases at J, with 8 bases in the middle. CDR3 in DNA: TGCGCCAGCAGCGGACAGTCCTCTGGAAACACCATATATTTT. Translated, it gives CASSGQSSGNTIYF.

This chain connects TRBV9 to TRBJ2-3, with D perhaps matching TRBD2 (7 bases). V lost 4 bases, J lost 5 bases, and 14 bases lay in between. Germline V gene lookup returns CDR1 SGDLS and CDR2 YYNGEE. This CDR3 contains 14 residues. The CDR3 here is CASSRGASVDTQYF. In nucleotides, the CDR3 is TGTGCCAGCAGCCGGGGGGCTAGCGTAGATACGCAGTATTTT.

CDR3: CASSFLAELAKNIQYF. In DNA, the CDR3 is TGTGCCAGCAGCTTCCTAGCGGAACTAGCCAAAAACATTCAGTACTTC. The V call is TRBV5-5, the J call TRBJ2-4; 7 positions match TRBD2. Germline V gene lookup returns CDR1 SGHKS and CDR2 YYEKEE (reference sequence). This CDR3 has 16 residues. The J segment lost 0 bases and the V segment lost 2 bases, leaving 5 bases of the junction unmatched.

The CDR3 here is CASSGARSSYNEQFF. In nucleotides, the CDR3 is TGTGCCAGCAGCGGAGCGAGGAGCTCCTACAATGAGCAGTTCTTC. The chain has TRBV11-2 and TRBJ2-1, with D uncertain. Germline V gene sequence: CDR1 SGHAT, CDR2 FQNNGV. V dropped 5 bases and J dropped 0 bases, with 11 bases sitting between them. CDR3 size: 15 residues. Using reference TRBV11-2 and TRBJ2-1 for the parts outside the CDR3, the full variable domain is EAGVAQSPRYKIIEKRQSVAFWCNPISGHATLYWYQQILGQGPKLLIQFQNNGVVDDSQLPKDRFSAERLKGVDSTLKIQPAKLEDSAVYLCASSGARSSYNEQFFGPGTRLTVL.

This chain joins TRBV27 and TRBJ2-3; 12 bases are shared with TRBD2. J lost 5 bases, V lost 2 bases, and 5 bases had no gene match. The CDR3 covers 16 residues. Germline loops: CDR1 MNHEY, CDR2 SMNVEV (reference sequence). Written as DNA, the CDR3 is TGTGCCAGCAGTTTAACTAGCGGGAGGCGGGGAGATACGCAGTATTTT. This gives the protein CASSLTSGRRGDTQYF.

This chain joins TRBV7-9 and TRBJ1-1; tentatively, D is TRBD1 (6 bases). The germline CDR1 and CDR2 sequences are SEHNR and FQNEAQ (reference sequence). CDR3 length: 12 amino acids. The V end lost 8 bases, the J end lost 1 base, and 8 bases lay between the germline ends. CDR3 coding DNA: TGTGCCAGCCGGACAGAGAACACTGAAGCTTTCTTT. It specifies CASRTENTEAFF. The whole variable domain, remainder taken from reference TRBV7-9 and TRBJ1-1, is DTGVSQNPRHKITKRGQNVTFRCDPISEHNRLYWYRQTLGQGPEFLTYFQNEAQLEKSRLLSDRFSAERPKGSFSTLEIQRTEQGDSAMYLCASRTENTEAFFGQGTRLTVV.

This CDR3 reads CASSRERERYTQYF. The CDR3 DNA reads TGTGCCAGCAGTCGTGAGCGGGAGCGTTATACGCAGTATTTT. The rearrangement uses TRBV2 and TRBJ2-3, with 8 bases fitting TRBD2. CDR1 SNHLY and CDR2 FYNNEI come from the germline V gene. The trim removed 5 bases at V and 7 bases at J, leaving 8 bases unmatched. The CDR3 sequence is 14 residues long.

The rearrangement joins TRBV4-3 to TRBJ1-4; the D gene is possibly TRBD1 (6 bases). The CDR3 loop spans 16 amino acids. Trimming shortened V by 0 bases and J by 7 bases, and 15 bases separated the two germline ends. Looked up from germline, CDR1 is LGHNA and CDR2 is YSLEER. This CDR3 is CASSQDSTGMGEKLFF. The CDR3 nucleotides read TGCGCCAGCAGCCAAGATAGTACAGGGATGGGTGAAAAACTGTTTTTT.

V and J are TRBV4-1 and TRBJ1-2, with D perhaps matching TRBD1 (5 bases). The germline CDR1 and CDR2 sequences are MGHRA and YSYEKL. The V and J ends lost 1 base and 5 bases respectively, with 11 bases between them. The CDR3 runs 14 residues. Here the CDR3 reads CASSQAGPRYGYTF. The CDR3 nucleotides are TGCGCCAGCAGCCAAGCAGGGCCGCGGTATGGCTACACCTTC.

This chain connects TRBV29-1 to TRBJ2-7, with 10 bases fitting TRBD2. Germline CDR1 and CDR2: SQVTM and ANQGSEA. This CDR3 is built from 13 residues. Trimming at V came to 5 bases and at J to 3 bases, leaving 4 bases not matched to a gene. The CDR3 region is CSVSASGSYEQYF. In nucleotides, the CDR3 is TGCAGCGTTTCGGCTAGCGGGAGCTACGAGCAGTACTTC.

The V and J genes are TRBV6-5 and TRBJ1-5; 7 bases fit TRBD1. CDR1 and CDR2 (germline): MNHEY, SVGAGI. V gave up 6 bases and J gave up 5 bases; unmatched junction bases: 7. The CDR3 sequence is 14 residues long. DNA for the CDR3: TGTGCCAGCAGAAAGGGGGCCACGGATCAGCCCCAGCATTTT. Translating it yields CASRKGATDQPQHF.

The chain recombines TRBV6-1 with TRBJ2-3; 7 bases agree with TRBD1. Germline lookup yields CDR1 MNHNS and CDR2 SASEGT. This CDR3 comprises 15 residues. After removal of 6 bases from V and 3 bases from J, the junction contained 9 bases not matched to a gene. The CDR3 DNA reads as TGTGCCAGCAGACAGGGGCAGGGCTGGACAGATACGCAGTATTTT. Protein: CASRQGQGWTDTQYF.

V is TRBV4-2 and J is TRBJ1-5; 9 nucleotides align to TRBD1. With 3 bases clipped from V and 7 bases from J, the junction kept 7 bases outside the gene matches. Germline V gives CDR1 LGHNA, CDR2 YNFKEQ. The CDR3 is 15 residues long. The CDR3 DNA reads TGTGCCAGCAGCCATGAGACAGGGGGGAGGCAGCCCCAGCATTTT. Protein sequence: CASSHETGGRQPQHF.

This sequence joins TRBV5-1 and TRBJ1-4; 9 nucleotides align to TRBD1. The CDR3 totals 16 residues. V was clipped by 2 bases and J by 4 bases; unmatched bases: 6. Germline CDR1 reads SGHRS; CDR2 reads YFSETQ. For the CDR3, the DNA is TGCGCCAGCAGCTTACAGGGGGCGCGTAATAATGAAAAACTGTTTTTT. It specifies CASSLQGARNNEKLFF.

This rearrangement joins TRBV5-1 to TRBJ1-4; maybe TRBD1 (5 bases). The ends were cut back, 4 bases at V and 8 bases at J, with 15 bases in the middle. The CDR3 runs 14 residues. CDR1 and CDR2 (germline): SGHRS, YFSETQ. The CDR3 protein is CASSLDLGGEKLFF. CDR3 in DNA: TGCGCCAGCAGCCTGGATCTTGGGGGGGAAAAACTGTTTTTT.

This chain connects TRBV7-9 to TRBJ2-7, with D possibly TRBD1 on 6 matching bases. The V end was cut by 7 bases, the J end by 6 bases, with 19 bases between. The CDR3 contains 14 residues. Germline CDR1 reads SEHNR; CDR2 reads FQNEAQ (reference sequence). The CDR3 sequence: CASINLTTGSEQYF. The CDR3 DNA follows: TGTGCCAGCATCAATCTCACAACAGGGTCCGAGCAGTACTTC.